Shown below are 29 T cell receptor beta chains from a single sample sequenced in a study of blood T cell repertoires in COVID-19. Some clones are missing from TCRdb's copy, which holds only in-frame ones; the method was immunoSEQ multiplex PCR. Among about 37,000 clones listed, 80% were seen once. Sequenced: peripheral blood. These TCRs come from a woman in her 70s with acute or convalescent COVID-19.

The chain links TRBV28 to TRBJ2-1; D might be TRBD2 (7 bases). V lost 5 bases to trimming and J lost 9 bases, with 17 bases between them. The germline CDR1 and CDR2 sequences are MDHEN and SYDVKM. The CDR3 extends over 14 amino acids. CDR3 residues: CASSRRGLWGEQFF. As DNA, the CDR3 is TGTGCCAGCAGTAGGCGGGGGCTTTGGGGTGAGCAGTTCTTC. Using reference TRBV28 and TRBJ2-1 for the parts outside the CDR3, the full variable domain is DVKVTQSSRYLVKRTGEKVFLECVQDMDHENMFWYRQDPGLGLRLIYFSYDVKMKEKGDIPEGYSVSREKKERFSLILESASTNQTSMYLCASSRRGLWGEQFFGPGTRLTVL.

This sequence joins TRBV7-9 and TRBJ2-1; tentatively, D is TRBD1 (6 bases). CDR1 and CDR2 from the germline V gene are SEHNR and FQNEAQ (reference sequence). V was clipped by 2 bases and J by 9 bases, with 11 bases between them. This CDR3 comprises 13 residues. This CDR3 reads CASSLPRGGEQFF. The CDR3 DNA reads TGTGCCAGCAGCTTACCCAGGGGTGGTGAGCAGTTCTTC.

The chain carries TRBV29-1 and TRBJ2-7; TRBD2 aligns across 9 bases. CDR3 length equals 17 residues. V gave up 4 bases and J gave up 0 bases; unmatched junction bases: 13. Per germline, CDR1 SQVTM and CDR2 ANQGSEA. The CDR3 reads CSVGIPIGTSLSYEQYF. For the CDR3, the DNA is TGCAGCGTTGGAATCCCTATAGGGACTAGCCTCTCCTACGAGCAGTACTTC.

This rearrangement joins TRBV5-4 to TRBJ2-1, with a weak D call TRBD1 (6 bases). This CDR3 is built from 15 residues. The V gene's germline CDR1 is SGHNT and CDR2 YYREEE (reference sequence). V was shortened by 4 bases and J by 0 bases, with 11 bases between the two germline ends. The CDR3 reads CASSTTGRSYNEQFF. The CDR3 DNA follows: TGTGCCAGCAGCACCACAGGGCGCTCCTACAATGAGCAGTTCTTC.

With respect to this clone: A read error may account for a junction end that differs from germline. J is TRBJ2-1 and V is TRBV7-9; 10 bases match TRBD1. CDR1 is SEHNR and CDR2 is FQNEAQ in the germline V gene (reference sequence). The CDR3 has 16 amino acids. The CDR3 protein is CTSSHWDRGSYNEQFF. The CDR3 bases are TGTACCAGCAGCCATTGGGACAGGGGAAGCTACAATGAGCAGTTCTTC.

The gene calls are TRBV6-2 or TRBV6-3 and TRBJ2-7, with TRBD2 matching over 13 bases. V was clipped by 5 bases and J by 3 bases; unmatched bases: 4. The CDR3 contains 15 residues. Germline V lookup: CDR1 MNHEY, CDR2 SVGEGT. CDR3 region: CASSGLAGELYEQYF. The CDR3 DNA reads TGTGCCAGCAGTGGACTAGCGGGAGAGCTCTACGAGCAGTACTTC.

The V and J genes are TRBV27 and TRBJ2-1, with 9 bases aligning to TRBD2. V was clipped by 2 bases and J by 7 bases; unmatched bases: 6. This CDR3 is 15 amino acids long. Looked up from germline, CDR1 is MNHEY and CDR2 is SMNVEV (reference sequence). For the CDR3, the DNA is TGTGCCAGCAGTTTAAGGTCTAGCGGGATAAATGAGCAGTTCTTC. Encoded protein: CASSLRSSGINEQFF.

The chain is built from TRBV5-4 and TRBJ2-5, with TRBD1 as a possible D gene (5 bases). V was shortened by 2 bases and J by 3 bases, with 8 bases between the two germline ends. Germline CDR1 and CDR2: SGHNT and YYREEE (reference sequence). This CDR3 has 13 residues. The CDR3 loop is CASSFDSEETQYF. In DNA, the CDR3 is TGTGCCAGCAGCTTTGACAGTGAAGAGACCCAGTACTTC.

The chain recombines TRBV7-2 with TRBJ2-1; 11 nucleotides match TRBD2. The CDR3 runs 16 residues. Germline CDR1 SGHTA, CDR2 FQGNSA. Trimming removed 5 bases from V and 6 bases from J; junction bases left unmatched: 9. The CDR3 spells CASSLQLGLAVNEQFF. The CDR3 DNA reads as TGTGCCAGCAGCCTCCAGTTGGGACTAGCGGTCAATGAGCAGTTCTTC.

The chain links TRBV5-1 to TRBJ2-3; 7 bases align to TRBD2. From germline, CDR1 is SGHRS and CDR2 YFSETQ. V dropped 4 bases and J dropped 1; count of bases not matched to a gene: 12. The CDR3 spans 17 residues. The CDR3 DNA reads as TGCGCCAGCAGCCCTCGGCGGGGGTCGGGCGGCACAGATACGCAGTATTTT. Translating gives CASSPRRGSGGTDTQYF.

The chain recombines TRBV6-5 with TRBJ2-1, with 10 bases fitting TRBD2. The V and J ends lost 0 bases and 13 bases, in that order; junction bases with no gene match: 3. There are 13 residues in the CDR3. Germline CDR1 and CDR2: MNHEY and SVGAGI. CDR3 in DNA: TGTGCCAGCAGTTACTCAAGCGGGAGGGCCCAGTTCTTC. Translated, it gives CASSYSSGRAQFF.

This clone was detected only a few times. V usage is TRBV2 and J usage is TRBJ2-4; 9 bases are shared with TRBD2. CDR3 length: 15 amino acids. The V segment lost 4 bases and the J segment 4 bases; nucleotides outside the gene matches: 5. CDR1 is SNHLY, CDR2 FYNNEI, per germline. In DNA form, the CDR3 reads TGTGCCAGCAGTGTGGGAGCGGGGGGAAAAAACATTCAGTACTTC. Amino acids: CASSVGAGGKNIQYF.

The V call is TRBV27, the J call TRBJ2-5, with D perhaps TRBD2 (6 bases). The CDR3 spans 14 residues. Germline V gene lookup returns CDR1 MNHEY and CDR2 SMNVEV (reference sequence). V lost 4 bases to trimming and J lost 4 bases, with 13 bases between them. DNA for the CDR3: TGTGCCAGCAGTTCGCGGCGGGGCGGAGAGACCCAGTACTTC. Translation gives CASSSRRGGETQYF.

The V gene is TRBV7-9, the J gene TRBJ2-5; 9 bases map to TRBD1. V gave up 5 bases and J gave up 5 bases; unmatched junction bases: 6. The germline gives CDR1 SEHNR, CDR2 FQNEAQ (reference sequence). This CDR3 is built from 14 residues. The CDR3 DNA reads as TGTGCCAGCAGCCTCTGGGACAGGGAGGAGACCCAGTACTTC. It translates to CASSLWDREETQYF.

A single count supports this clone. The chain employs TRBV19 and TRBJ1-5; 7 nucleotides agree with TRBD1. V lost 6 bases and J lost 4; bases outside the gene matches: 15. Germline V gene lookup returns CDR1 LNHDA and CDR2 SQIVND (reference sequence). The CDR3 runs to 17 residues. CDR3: CASRSGVLTGVNQPQHF. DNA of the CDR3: TGTGCCAGTAGAAGTGGAGTTTTAACAGGGGTAAATCAGCCCCAGCATTTT.

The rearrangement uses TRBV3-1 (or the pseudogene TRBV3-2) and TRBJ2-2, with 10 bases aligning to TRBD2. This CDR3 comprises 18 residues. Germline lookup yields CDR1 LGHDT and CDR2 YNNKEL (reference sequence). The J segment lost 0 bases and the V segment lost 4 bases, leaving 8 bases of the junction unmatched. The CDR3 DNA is TGTGCCAGCAGCCCAAACCTAGCGGGGGCCACGAACACCGGGGAGCTGTTTTTT. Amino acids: CASSPNLAGATNTGELFF.

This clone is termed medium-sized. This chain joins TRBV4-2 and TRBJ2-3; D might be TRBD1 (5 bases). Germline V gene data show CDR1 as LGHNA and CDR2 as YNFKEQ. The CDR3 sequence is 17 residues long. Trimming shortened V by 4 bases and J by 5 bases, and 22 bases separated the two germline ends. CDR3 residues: CASSPQRGPGHRDTQYF. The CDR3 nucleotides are TGTGCCAGCAGCCCTCAGCGAGGTCCCGGACACAGAGATACGCAGTATTTT.

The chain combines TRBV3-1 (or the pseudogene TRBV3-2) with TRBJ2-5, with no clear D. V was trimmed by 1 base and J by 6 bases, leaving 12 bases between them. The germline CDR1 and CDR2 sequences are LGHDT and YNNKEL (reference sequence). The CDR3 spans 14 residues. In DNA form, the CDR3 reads TGTGCCAGCAGCCAAGGGCTGGTTTTAAAGACCCAGTACTTC. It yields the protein CASSQGLVLKTQYF.

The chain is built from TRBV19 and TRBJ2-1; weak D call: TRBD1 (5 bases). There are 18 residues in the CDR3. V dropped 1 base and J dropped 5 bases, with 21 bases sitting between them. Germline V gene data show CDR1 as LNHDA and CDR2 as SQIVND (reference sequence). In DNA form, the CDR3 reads TGTGCCAGTAGTATAGGGACATTAGGCTCCGGCGCCAACAATGAGCAGTTCTTC. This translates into CASSIGTLGSGANNEQFF.

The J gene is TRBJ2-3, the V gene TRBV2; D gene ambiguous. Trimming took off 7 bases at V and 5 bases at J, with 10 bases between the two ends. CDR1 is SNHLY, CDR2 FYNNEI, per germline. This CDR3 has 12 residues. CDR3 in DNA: TGTGCCAGCAAGGAGAGTGGAGATACGCAGTATTTT. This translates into CASKESGDTQYF.

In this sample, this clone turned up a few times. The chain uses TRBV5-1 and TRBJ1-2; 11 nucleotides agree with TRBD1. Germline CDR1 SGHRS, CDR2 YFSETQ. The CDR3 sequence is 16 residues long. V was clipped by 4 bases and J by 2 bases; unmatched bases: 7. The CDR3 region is CASSPGTGGQNYGYTF. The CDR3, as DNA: TGCGCCAGCAGCCCCGGGACAGGGGGACAAAACTATGGCTACACCTTC.

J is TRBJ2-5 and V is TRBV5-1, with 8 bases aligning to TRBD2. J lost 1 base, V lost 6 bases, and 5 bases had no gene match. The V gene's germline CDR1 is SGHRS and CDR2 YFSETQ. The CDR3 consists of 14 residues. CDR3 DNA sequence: TGCGCCAGCACGGCGGGGGGTGGCCAAGAGACCCAGTACTTC. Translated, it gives CASTAGGGQETQYF.

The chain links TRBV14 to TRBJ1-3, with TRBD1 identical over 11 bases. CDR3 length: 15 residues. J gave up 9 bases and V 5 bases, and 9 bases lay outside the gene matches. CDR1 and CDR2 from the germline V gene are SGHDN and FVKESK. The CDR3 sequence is CASSKRTGGFGTIYF. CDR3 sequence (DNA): TGTGCCAGCAGCAAACGGACAGGGGGCTTCGGCACCATATATTTT.

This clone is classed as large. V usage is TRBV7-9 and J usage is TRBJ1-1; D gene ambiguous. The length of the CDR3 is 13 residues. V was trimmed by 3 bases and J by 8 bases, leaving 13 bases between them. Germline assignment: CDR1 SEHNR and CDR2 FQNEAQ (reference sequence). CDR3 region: CASSFESLREAFF. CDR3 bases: TGTGCCAGCAGCTTTGAGAGCCTCCGGGAAGCTTTCTTT.

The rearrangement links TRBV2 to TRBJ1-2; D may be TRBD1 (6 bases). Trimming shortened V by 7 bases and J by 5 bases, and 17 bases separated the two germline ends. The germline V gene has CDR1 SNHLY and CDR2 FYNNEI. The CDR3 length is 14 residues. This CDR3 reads CASTGTQRSYGYTF. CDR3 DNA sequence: TGTGCCAGCACGGGGACACAAAGGTCTTATGGCTACACCTTC.

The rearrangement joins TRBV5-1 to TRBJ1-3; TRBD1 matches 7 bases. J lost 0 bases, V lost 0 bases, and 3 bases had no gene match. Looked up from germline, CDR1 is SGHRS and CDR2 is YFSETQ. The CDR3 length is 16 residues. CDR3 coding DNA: TGCGCCAGCAGCTTGGGGGACAGCTACTCTGGAAACACCATATATTTT. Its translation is CASSLGDSYSGNTIYF.

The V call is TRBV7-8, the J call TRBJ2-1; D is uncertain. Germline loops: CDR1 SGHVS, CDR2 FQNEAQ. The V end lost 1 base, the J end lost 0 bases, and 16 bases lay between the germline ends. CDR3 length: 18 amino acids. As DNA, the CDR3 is TGTGCCAGCAGCTTAGTCGCGGAATGGCGGCGCTCCTACAATGAGCAGTTCTTC. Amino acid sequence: CASSLVAEWRRSYNEQFF.

The CDR3 loop reads CASSPSSGSLAEQFF. The CDR3 DNA follows: TGTGCCAGCAGTCCAAGTAGCGGGAGCCTAGCTGAGCAGTTCTTC. V and J are TRBV7-6 and TRBJ2-1, with 9 bases fitting TRBD2. CDR1 and CDR2 from the germline V gene are SGHVS and FNYEAQ. J was trimmed by 9 bases and V by 6 bases; bases with no gene match: 12. CDR3 size: 15 residues.

The CDR3 DNA reads TGTGCCAGCAGCTGGGGCAGGGTCGGCGAAAAACTGTTTTTT. Its protein is CASSWGRVGEKLFF. The genes are TRBV7-2 and TRBJ1-4; TRBD1 might be the D (5 bases). The V end lost 4 bases, the J end lost 8 bases, and 14 bases lay between the germline ends. The CDR3 length is 14 residues. The germline V gene encodes CDR1 SGHTA and CDR2 FQGNSA.